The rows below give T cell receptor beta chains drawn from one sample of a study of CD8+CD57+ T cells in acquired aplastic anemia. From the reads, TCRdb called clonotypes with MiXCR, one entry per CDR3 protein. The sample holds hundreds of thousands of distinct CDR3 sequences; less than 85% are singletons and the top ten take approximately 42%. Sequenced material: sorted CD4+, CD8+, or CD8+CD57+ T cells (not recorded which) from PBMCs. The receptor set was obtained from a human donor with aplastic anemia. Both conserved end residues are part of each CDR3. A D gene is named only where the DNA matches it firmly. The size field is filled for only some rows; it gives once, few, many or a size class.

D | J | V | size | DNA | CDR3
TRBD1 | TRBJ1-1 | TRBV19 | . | TGTGCCAGTAGTATAGTAGTCACAGGGGACACTGAAGCTTTCTTT | CASSIVVTGDTEAFF
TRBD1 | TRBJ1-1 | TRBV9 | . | TGTGCCAGCAGCGTGGGGGAACGACAGGGAGGAAACACTTTCTTT | CASSVGERQGGNTFF
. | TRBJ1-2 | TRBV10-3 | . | TGTGCCATCAGTGAAAGGGAGCCGACACAACTATATGGCTACACCTTC | CAISEREPTQLYGYTF
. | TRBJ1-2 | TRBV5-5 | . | TGTGCCAGCAGCTTGGGGGGCTTAGGTGGCTACACCTTC | CASSLGGLGGYTF
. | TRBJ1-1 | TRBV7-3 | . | TGTGCCAGTAGCAAAGACATAGTGAATACGGAATATTTCTTT | CASSKDIVNTEYFF
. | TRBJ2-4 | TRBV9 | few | TGTGCCAGCGGAGTTGCTGGGGCCATTCAGTACTTC | CASGVAGAIQYF
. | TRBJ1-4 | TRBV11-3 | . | TGTGCCAGCAGCTCAGATCTTACAGAACTGTTTTTT | CASSSDLTELFF
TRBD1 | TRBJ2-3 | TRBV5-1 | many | TGCGCCAGCAGCACGGGACAGGTTGGGACAGATACGCAGTATTTT | CASSTGQVGTDTQYF
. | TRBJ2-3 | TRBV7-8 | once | TGTGCCAGCAGCTTAAAGGACCCCGAGCAGTACTTGGGGTTT | CASSLKDPEQYLGF
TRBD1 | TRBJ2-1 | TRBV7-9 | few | TGTGCCAGCAGCTTAGATCTGACAGGGAACACTGAGCCGTTCTTC | CASSLDLTGNTEPFF
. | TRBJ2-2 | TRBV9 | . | TGTGCCAGCAGCGTAGGGCCAGATACGCAGCTTTTT | CASSVGPDTQLF
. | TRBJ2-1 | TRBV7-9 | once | TGTGCCAGCAGCGGAGCGGGTAGCGGCGGGGCCAACGTCTTC | CASSGAGSGGANVF
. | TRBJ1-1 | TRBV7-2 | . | TGTGCCAGCAGCTATAATCGAACACGGAACACTGAAGCTTTCTTT | CASSYNRTRNTEAFF
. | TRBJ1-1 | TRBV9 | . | TGTGCCAGCAGCGTACCGGTAGGCGCAGTATTTGGAGCTTTCTTT | CASSVPVGAVFGAFF
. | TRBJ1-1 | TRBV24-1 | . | TGTGCCAGCGGTGCATGGGGGGGAAAGGGGGAGGCTTTCTTT | CASGAWGGKGEAFF
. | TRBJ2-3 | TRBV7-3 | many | TGTGCCAGCAGCTTAAGGGGGGCAGATACGCAGTATTTT | CASSLRGADTQYF
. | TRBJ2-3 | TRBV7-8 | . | TGTGCCAGCAGCTTAGCGGGCGCACCCAATACGCATTTT | CASSLAGAPNTHF
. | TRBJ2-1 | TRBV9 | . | TGTGCCAGCAGCGTATACTGGACATATAACACCGGGGAGTTCTTC | CASSVYWTYNTGEFF
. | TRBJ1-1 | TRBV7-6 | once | TGTGCCAGCAGCTTAGACCACGGGACGAACACGAAAGCTTTCTTT | CASSLDHGTNTKAFF
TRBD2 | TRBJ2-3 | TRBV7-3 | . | TGTGCCAGCAGTTTAAGCGGGGGTTGGGGAGAGACGCAGTTT | CASSLSGGWGETQF
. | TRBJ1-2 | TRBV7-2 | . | TGTGCCAGCAGCGAGACAGAGGGCCCCGACTATGGCTACACCTTC | CASSETEGPDYGYTF
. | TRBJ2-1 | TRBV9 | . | TGTGCCAGCAGCTTAGGGAATAGGGGGTACTACAATGAGCAGTTCTTC | CASSLGNRGYYNEQFF
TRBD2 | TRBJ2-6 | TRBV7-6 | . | TGTGCCAGCAGCCTGGGGAGGGTTCATTCTCGGCCCAACGTCCTGACTTTC | CASSLGRVHSRPNVLTF
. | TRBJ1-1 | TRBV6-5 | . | TGTGCCAGCCATTCCCAGGCGAACACTGAAGCTTTCTTT | CASHSQANTEAFF
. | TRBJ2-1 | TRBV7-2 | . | TGTGCCAGCAGCTTACTCTCCTGCACTGAGCAGTGCTCTAGCGACAATGAGCAGTTCTTC | CASSLLSCTEQCSSDNEQFF
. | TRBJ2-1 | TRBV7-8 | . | TGTGCCAGCAGCTTAGAGGGAGGTCCCGATACGCATGATCAGTTCTTC | CASSLEGGPDTHDQFF
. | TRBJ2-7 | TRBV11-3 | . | TGTGCCAGCAGTTACTCCACAGGGGAGGACTACGAGCAGTACTTC | CASSYSTGEDYEQYF
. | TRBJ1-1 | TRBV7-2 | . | TGTGCCAGCAGCTTAGCGCGTAGGGGAGGTGAAGCTTTCTTT | CASSLARRGGEAFF
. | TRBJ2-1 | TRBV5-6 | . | TGTGCCAGCAGCACGGGTACAGGAGCCTACGATGAGCAGTTCTTC | CASSTGTGAYDEQFF
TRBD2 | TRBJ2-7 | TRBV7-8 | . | TGTGCCAGCAGCGTCACGAGCGGGGGGGACACCCAGCAGTACTTC | CASSVTSGGDTQQYF
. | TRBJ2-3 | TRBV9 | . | TGTGCCAGCAGCGAAGGGACCGCCCGAAAGCAGTCTTTT | CASSEGTARKQSF
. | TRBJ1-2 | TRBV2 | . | TGTGCCAGCACGCGGCAGTTAGCTAACTATGGCTACACCTTC | CASTRQLANYGYTF
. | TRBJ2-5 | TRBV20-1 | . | TGCAGTGCCCGGGGTCCGGGCGAGCACAGGACCCAGTACTTC | CSARGPGEHRTQYF
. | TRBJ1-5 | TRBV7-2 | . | TGCGCCAGCAGCCATACAGGGACTACGCACCAGCATTTT | CASSHTGTTHQHF
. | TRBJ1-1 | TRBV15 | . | TGTGCCACCAGCAGAGGGTCAGACCAAGATACAGAGTACTTC | CATSRGSDQDTEYF
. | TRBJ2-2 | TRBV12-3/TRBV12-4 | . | TGTGCCAGCATGCCAGGGGACACCGGGGAGCTGTTTTTT | CASMPGDTGELFF
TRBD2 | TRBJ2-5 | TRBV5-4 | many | TGTGCCAGCAGCTTTACTAGCGCTTGGGGAGAGACCCAGTACTTC | CASSFTSAWGETQYF
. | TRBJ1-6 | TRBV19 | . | TGTGCCAGTAGTATATCACAGGGCTATAATTCACCCCTCCACTTT | CASSISQGYNSPLHF
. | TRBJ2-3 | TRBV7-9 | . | TGTGCCAGCAGCTTTGCTAGCGCAACGAACAGGTCGTCGTTT | CASSFASATNRSSF
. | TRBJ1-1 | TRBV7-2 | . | TGTGCCAGCAGCCTACATCAGACCGGGAACACTGAAGCTTTCTTT | CASSLHQTGNTEAFF
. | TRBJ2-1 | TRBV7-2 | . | TGTGCCAGCAGTTCGGGGCTCAACGAGCAGTACGTCTGG | CASSSGLNEQYVW
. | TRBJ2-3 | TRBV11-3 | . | TGTGCCAGCAGCTTAGGGTCTAGCAGGGGAGGGGACACAGATACGCAGTATTTT | CASSLGSSRGGDTDTQYF
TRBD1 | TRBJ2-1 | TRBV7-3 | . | TGTGCCAGCGTTCTAGGACAGGGACGCTTGGAGCAGTTCTTC | CASVLGQGRLEQFF
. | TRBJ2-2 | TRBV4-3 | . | TGCGCCAGCAGCCATCCTTTTCCCCAGGGCTGTGCGAACACCGGGGAGCTGTTTTTT | CASSHPFPQGCANTGELFF
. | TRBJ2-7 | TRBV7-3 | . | TGTGCCAGCAGCGGCCGTCCGCTAGCGTACTCACCGCCATTC | CASSGRPLAYSPPF